This entry describes one T cell receptor beta chain. This record comes from a study of control samples from healthy donors and cancer patients. Profiled with immunoSEQ multiplex PCR; TCRdb holds only in-frame clones, not every one. The sample records 90,000 to 100,000 clones, around 80% being singletons. The CDR3 has 13 amino acids. From germline, CDR1 is MNHEY and CDR2 SVGAGI. This TCR came from a man in his 60s in good health. The sample comprised blood. The V call is TRBV6-5, the J call TRBJ1-6; D perhaps matches TRBD1 (5 bases). CDR3 nucleotides: TGTGCGGTGCGGGGGTCCTATAATTCACCCCTCCACTTT. Amino acid sequence: CAVRGSYNSPLHF.